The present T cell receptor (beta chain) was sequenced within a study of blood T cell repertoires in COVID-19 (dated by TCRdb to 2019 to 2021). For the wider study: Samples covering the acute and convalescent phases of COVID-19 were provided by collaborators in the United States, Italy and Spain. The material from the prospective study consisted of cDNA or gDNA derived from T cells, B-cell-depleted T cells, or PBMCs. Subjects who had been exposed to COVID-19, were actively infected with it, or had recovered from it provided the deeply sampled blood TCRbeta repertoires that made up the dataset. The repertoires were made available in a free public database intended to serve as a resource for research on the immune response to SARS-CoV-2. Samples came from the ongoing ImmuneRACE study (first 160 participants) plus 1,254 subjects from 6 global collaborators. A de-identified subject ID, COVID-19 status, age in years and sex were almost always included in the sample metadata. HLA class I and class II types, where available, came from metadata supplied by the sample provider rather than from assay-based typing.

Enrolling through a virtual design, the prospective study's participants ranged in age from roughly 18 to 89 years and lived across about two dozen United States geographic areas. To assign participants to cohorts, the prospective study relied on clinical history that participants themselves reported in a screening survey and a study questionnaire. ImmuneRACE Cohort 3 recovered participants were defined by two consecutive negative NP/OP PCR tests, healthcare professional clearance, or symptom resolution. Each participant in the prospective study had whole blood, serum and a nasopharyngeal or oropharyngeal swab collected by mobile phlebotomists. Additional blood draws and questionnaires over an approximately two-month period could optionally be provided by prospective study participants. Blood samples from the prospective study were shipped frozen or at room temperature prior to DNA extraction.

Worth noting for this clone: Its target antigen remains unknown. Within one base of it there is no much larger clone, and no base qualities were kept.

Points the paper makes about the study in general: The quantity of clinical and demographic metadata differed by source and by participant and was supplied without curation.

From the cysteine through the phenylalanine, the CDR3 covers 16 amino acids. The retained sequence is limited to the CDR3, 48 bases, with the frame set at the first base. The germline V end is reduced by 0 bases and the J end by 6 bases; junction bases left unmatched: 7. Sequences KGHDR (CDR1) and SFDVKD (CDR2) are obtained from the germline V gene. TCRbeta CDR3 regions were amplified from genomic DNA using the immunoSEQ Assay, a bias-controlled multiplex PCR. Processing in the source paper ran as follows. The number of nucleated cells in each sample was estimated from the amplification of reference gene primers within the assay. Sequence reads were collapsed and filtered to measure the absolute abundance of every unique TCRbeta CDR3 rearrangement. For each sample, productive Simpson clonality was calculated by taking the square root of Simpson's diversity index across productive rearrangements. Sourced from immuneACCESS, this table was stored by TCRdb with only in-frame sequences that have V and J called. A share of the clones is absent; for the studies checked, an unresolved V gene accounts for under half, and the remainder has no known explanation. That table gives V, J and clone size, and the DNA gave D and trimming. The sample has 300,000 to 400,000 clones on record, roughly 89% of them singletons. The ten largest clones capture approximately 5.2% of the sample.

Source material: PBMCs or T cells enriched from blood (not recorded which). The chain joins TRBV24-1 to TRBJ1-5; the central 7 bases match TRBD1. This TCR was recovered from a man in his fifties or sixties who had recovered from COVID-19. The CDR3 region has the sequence CATSDLETGYTQPQHF. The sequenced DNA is TGTGCCACCAGTGATTTGGAGACAGGGTATACTCAGCCCCAGCATTTT.